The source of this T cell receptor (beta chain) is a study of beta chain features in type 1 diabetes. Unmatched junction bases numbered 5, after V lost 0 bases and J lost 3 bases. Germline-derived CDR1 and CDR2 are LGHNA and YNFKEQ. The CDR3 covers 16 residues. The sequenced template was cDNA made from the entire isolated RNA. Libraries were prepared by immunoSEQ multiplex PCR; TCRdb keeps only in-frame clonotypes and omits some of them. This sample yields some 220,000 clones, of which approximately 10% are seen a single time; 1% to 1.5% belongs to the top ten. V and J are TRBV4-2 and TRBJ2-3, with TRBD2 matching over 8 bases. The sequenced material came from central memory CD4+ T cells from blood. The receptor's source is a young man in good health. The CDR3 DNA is TGTGCCAGCAGCCAAGATAGGCCTAGCGGGACAGATACGCAGTATTTT. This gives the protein CASSQDRPSGTDTQYF.